The 7 T cell receptor beta chains below come from one sample, sequenced in a study of PD-1 blockade in classical Hodgkin lymphoma. Autologous stem cell transplantation was followed by relapse in every patient, and brentuximab vedotin exposure varied. TCRdb keeps only in-frame clones here, not all; method: immunoSEQ multiplex PCR. The table lists around 45,000 clones, approximately 72% of them singletons, with about 2.8% in the top ten. The specimen was peripheral blood mononuclear cells (PBMCs), collected before the second cycle of nivolumab. The receptors shown here come from a human donor with classical Hodgkin lymphoma.

The chain employs TRBV27 and TRBJ2-7; D is undetermined. Looked up from germline, CDR1 is MNHEY and CDR2 is SMNVEV (reference sequence). CDR3 length: 12 amino acids. Between the trimmed V and J ends, which lost 4 bases and 4 bases, there was a span of 8 bases. CDR3 region: CASSSTSYEQYF. CDR3 nucleotide sequence: TGTGCCAGCAGTTCAACAAGTTACGAGCAGTACTTC.

This clone was detected only once. The chain carries TRBV5-5 and TRBJ2-1; D remains unclear. Trimming removed 2 bases from V and 1 base from J, with 7 bases in between. The CDR3 contains 14 residues. Germline loops: CDR1 SGHKS, CDR2 YYEKEE (reference sequence). CDR3 nucleotides: TGTGCCAGCAGCTTTAATCCATCCTACAATGAGCAGTTCTTC. Amino acid sequence: CASSFNPSYNEQFF.

This clone was seen a single time. The J gene is TRBJ2-7, the V gene TRBV7-9; D may be TRBD1 or TRBD2 (5 bases each). The CDR3 has 16 residues. Between the trimmed V and J ends, which lost 3 bases and 0 bases, there was a span of 15 bases. Germline V gene data show CDR1 as SEHNR and CDR2 as FQNEAQ (reference sequence). The CDR3 spells CASSLPRGLSSYEQYF. The CDR3 DNA reads TGTGCCAGCAGCTTGCCGAGGGGTTTGAGCTCCTACGAGCAGTACTTC.

The CDR3 bases are TGTGCCAGTAGGGGGGCCTTTAGGAACACTGAAGCTTTCTTT. Its translation is CASRGAFRNTEAFF. The V call is TRBV19, the J call TRBJ1-1; D possibly corresponds to TRBD1 (6 bases). V gave up 6 bases and J gave up 1 base, with 12 bases separating them. The germline CDR1 and CDR2 sequences are LNHDA and SQIVND (reference sequence). This CDR3 spans 14 amino acids.

The chain uses TRBV7-6 and TRBJ2-7, with D possibly TRBD1 on 6 matching bases. V gave up 5 bases and J gave up 3 bases, with 8 bases separating them. The CDR3 is 12 residues long. Germline V CDR1 and CDR2: SGHVS, FNYEAQ. The CDR3 region has the DNA TGTGCCAGCAGCCCGGGACACTACGAGCAGTACTTC. Translating gives CASSPGHYEQYF.

The J gene is TRBJ2-3, the V gene TRBV9, with D unclear. V lost 0 bases and J 3 bases, leaving 11 bases between the germline ends. The CDR3 extends over 15 amino acids. Germline CDR1 reads SGDLS; CDR2 reads YYNGEE. CDR3 loop: CASSVAYWDTDTQYF. The CDR3 DNA follows: TGTGCCAGCAGCGTAGCTTATTGGGATACAGATACGCAGTATTTT.

The V gene is TRBV5-6, the J gene TRBJ1-2; D may be TRBD1 (6 bases). Germline CDR1 is SGHDT and CDR2 is YYEEEE. V was trimmed by 2 bases and J by 7 bases, leaving 15 bases between them. The CDR3 is made up of 14 amino acids. CDR3: CASSFAAGARGYTF. The CDR3 nucleotides read TGTGCCAGCAGCTTTGCCGCGGGGGCTCGTGGCTACACCTTC.